These 9 T cell receptor beta chains were all obtained from the same sample, sequenced in a study of blood T cell repertoires in COVID-19. Sequencing used immunoSEQ multiplex PCR; TCRdb keeps in-frame clones, though not all of them. The sample holds just under 350,000 clones, around 87% seen once. The specimen sequenced was peripheral blood. Source of these receptors: a woman aged 45-65 years with COVID-19, enrolled during active disease.

The chain links TRBV11-2 to TRBJ2-7, with 8 bases matching TRBD2. Losses at the gene ends were 4 bases for V and 4 bases for J; bases not matched to a gene: 12. The CDR3 length is 16 residues. Germline V gene lookup returns CDR1 SGHAT and CDR2 FQNNGV. DNA of the CDR3: TGTGCCAGCAGCTCTAAAACTAGCGGCGGCCCGTACGAGCAGTACTTC. Amino acid sequence: CASSSKTSGGPYEQYF.

The gene calls are TRBV10-1 and TRBJ2-1; 15 bases map to TRBD2. V trimming: 1 base; J trimming: 9 bases; junction bases outside the gene matches: 1. Germline V gene lookup returns CDR1 WNHNN and CDR2 SYGVQD (reference sequence). The CDR3 has 15 amino acids. The CDR3 sequence is CASSELGLAGGEQFF. The CDR3 nucleotides read TGCGCCAGCAGTGAGTTGGGACTAGCGGGAGGTGAGCAGTTCTTC.

On this clone itself: One junction end disagrees with the germline gene, perhaps due to a read error. The chain has TRBV7-2 and TRBJ2-7; D is undetermined. The CDR3 extends over 14 amino acids. CDR1 and CDR2 (germline): SGHTA, FQGNSA. The CDR3 nucleotides are TGTGCCAGCAGCTTAAGGCTACTAACTTCTGTAGTAGGCTTC. Translating gives CASSLRLLTSVVGF.

The chain has TRBV9 and TRBJ2-2; 9 positions agree with TRBD2. CDR1 and CDR2 from the germline V gene are SGDLS and YYNGEE. The CDR3 spans 17 residues. V lost 1 base to trimming and J lost 1 base; unmatched junction nucleotides: 5. The CDR3 loop reads CASSVWGREGNTGELFF. The CDR3 nucleotides read TGTGCCAGCAGCGTATGGGGGCGGGAGGGGAACACCGGGGAGCTGTTTTTT.

This clone was recorded once. V usage is TRBV19 and J usage is TRBJ2-4; TRBD1 aligns across 9 bases. Losses at the gene ends were 3 bases for V and 3 bases for J; bases not matched to a gene: 15. The CDR3 covers 19 residues. Germline CDR1 LNHDA, CDR2 SQIVND (reference sequence). CDR3 in amino acids: CASSIRGTGSVVGKNIQYF. The DNA for the CDR3 is TGTGCCAGTAGTATTAGGGGGACAGGGTCCGTTGTGGGCAAAAACATTCAGTACTTC.

The V and J genes are TRBV5-6 and TRBJ1-2; 7 bases agree with TRBD1. The CDR3 runs to 14 residues. V lost 3 bases, J lost 0 bases, and 2 bases stayed unmatched. CDR1 is SGHDT and CDR2 is YYEEEE in the germline V gene. The CDR3 reads CASSSTGANYGYTF. The CDR3 coding sequence is TGTGCCAGCAGCTCTACAGGGGCTAACTATGGCTACACCTTC.

This clone has just one count. This rearrangement joins TRBV7-8 to TRBJ2-3, with TRBD2 as a possible D gene (6 bases). Trimming took 5 bases from V and 5 from J, leaving 17 bases between them. Per the germline V gene, CDR1 is SGHVS and CDR2 is FQNEAQ. This CDR3 contains 15 residues. The CDR3 sequence: CASSPPGRAGDTQYF. CDR3 nucleotide sequence: TGTGCCAGCAGCCCCCCGGGGCGAGCGGGAGATACGCAGTATTTT.

In its sample, this clone was seen a few times. The V call is TRBV7-9, the J call TRBJ1-1; the D is unclear. CDR1 and CDR2 from the germline V gene are SEHNR and FQNEAQ (reference sequence). The V gene lost 0 bases and the J gene lost 1 base, with 3 bases spanning the gap. The CDR3 extends over 13 amino acids. The chain's CDR3 is CASSLAQNTEAFF. As DNA, the CDR3 is TGTGCCAGCAGCTTAGCTCAGAACACTGAAGCTTTCTTT.

The V and J genes are TRBV9 and TRBJ1-1; D not resolved. Germline V gene lookup returns CDR1 SGDLS and CDR2 YYNGEE. CDR3 size: 16 residues. Trimming left V 4 bases short and J 1 base short, with 17 bases between. Written as DNA, the CDR3 is TGTGCCAGCAGCCCAGCCCGGGGAGAAGGGAACACTGAAGCTTTCTTT. Its translation: CASSPARGEGNTEAFF.